This section outlines one T cell receptor beta chain sequence together with its context. Its target is not known. This specimen comes from a study of cytomegalovirus exposure and HLA in healthy donors. Background on the study: There were some 120 million unique TCR beta sequences, drawn from roughly 200 million T cells, in an earlier analysis. Findings and limits, study-wide: What a later analysis reportedly showed was that an Asian-associated ancestry cluster had fewer N-insertions than the approximately 700-donor mean.

Germline loops: CDR1 SGHVS, CDR2 FNYEAQ. CDR3 size: 15 residues. V dropped 4 bases and J dropped 4 bases, with 16 bases sitting between them. Primers: 60 Vbeta forward and 13 Jbeta reverse. This table comes from immunoSEQ multiplex PCR, and its TCRdb copy is limited to in-frame clones, with some not included. The sample holds 110,000 or so clones, 65% to 75% seen once. The clonotype originates from a woman aged 45-65 years in good health and CMV-seropositive. The V and J genes are TRBV7-6 and TRBJ1-1; the D is unclear. Sequenced: PBMCs. CDR3 nucleotides: TGTGCCAGCAGCTCCGGACTACTTTGGAGCACTGAAGCTTTCTTT. As protein: CASSSGLLWSTEAFF.